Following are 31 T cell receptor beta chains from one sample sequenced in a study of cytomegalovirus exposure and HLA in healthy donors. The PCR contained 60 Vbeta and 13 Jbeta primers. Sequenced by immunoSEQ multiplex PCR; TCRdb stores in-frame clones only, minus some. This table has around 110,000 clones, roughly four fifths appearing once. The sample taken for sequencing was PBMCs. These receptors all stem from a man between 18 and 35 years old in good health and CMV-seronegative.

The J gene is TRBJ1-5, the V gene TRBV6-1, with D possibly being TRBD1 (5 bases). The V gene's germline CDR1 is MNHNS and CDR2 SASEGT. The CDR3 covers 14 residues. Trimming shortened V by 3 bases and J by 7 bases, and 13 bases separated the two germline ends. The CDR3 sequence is CASSDGFGGQPQHF. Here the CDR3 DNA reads TGTGCCAGCAGTGACGGGTTCGGGGGGCAGCCCCAGCATTTT.

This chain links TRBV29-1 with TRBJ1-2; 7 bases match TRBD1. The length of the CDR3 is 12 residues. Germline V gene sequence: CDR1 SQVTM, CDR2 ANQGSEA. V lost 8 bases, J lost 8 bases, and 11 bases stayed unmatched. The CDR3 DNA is TGCAGCACCCAGGGGGGTCGGGTAGGCTACACCTTC. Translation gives CSTQGGRVGYTF.

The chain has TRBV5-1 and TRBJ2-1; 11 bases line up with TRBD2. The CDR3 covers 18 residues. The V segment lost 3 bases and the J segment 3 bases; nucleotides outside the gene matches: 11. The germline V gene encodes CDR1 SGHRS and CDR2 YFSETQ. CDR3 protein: CASSSRGSSGGNYNEQFF. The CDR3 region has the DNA TGCGCCAGCAGCTCAAGGGGGTCTAGCGGGGGGAACTACAATGAGCAGTTCTTC.

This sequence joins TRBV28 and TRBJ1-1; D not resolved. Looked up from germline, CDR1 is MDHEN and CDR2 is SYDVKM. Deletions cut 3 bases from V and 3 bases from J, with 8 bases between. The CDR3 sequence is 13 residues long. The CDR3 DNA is TGTGCCAGCAGTTTCTTAATCGACACTGAAGCTTTCTTT. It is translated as CASSFLIDTEAFF.

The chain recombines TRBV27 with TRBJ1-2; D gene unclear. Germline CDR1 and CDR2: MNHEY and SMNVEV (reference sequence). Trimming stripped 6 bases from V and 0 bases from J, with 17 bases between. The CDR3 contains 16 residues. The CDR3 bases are TGTGCCAGCAGACAATTCAGCCGGGTTTCTAACTATGGCTACACCTTC. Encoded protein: CASRQFSRVSNYGYTF.

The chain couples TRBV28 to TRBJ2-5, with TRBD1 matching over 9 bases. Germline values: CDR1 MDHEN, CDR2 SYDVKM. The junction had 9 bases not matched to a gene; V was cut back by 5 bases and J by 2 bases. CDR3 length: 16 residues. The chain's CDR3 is CASSVTGGSGQETQYF. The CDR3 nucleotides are TGTGCCAGCAGTGTGACAGGGGGAAGCGGACAAGAGACCCAGTACTTC.

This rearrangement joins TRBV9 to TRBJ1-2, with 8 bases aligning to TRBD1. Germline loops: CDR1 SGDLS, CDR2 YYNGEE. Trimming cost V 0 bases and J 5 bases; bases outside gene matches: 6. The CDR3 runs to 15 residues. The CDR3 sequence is CASSVGRTGSYGYTF. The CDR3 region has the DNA TGTGCCAGCAGCGTAGGCCGGACAGGGTCTTATGGCTACACCTTC.

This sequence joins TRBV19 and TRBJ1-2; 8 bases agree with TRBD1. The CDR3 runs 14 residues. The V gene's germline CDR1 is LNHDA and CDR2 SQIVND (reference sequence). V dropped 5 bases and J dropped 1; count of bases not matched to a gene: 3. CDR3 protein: CASSPQGDNYGYTF. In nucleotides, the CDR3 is TGTGCCAGTAGTCCACAGGGGGATAACTATGGCTACACCTTC.

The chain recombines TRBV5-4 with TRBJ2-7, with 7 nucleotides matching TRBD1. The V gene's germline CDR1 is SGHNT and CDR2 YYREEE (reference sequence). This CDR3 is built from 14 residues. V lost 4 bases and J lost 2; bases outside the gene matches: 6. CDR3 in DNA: TGTGCCAGCAGCCCTACAGGGGATCCCTACGAGCAGTACTTC. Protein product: CASSPTGDPYEQYF.

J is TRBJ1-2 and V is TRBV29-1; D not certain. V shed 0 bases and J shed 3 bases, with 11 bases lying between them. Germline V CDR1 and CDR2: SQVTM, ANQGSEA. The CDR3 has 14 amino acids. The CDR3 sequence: CSVEDEAGYYGYTF. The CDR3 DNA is TGCAGCGTTGAAGACGAGGCCGGATACTATGGCTACACCTTC.

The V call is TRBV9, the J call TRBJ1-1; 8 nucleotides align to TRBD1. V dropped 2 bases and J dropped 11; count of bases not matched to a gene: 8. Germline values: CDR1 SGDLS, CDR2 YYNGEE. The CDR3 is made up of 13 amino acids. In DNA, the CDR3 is TGTGCCAGCAGCGTCGCAGGGGGCGACTCGGCTTTCTTT. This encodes CASSVAGGDSAFF.

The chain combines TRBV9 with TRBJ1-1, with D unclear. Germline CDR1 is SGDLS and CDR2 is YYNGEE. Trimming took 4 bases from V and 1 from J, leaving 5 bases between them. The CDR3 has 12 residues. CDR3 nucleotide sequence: TGTGCCAGCAGCAACAAGAACACTGAAGCTTTCTTT. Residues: CASSNKNTEAFF.

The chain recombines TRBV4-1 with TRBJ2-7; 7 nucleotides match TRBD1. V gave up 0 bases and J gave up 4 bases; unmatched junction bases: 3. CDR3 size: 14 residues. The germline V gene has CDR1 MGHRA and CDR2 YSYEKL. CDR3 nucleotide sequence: TGCGCCAGCAGCCAAGAGGGCAGGGGGTACGAGCAGTACTTC. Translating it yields CASSQEGRGYEQYF.

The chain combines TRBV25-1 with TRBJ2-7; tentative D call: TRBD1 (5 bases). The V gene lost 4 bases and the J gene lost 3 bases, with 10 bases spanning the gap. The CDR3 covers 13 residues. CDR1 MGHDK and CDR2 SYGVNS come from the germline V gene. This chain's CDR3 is CASSVGAGYEQYF. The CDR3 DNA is TGTGCCAGCAGTGTAGGGGCCGGCTACGAGCAGTACTTC.

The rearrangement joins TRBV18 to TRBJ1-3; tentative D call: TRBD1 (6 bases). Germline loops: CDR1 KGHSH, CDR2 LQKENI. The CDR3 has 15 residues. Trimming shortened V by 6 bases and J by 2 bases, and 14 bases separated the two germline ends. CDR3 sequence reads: CASSAGQNPGNTIYF. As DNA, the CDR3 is TGTGCCAGCTCCGCCGGACAGAACCCTGGAAACACCATATATTTT.

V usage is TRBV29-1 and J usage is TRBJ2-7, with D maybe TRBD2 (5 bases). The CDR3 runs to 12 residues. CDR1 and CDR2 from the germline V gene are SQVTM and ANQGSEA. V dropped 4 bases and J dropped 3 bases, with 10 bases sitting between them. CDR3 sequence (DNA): TGCAGCGTTGGTGAGGGTCTCTACGAGCAGTACTTC. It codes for CSVGEGLYEQYF.

The CDR3: CASSYKHTDTQYF. Here the CDR3 DNA reads TGTGCCAGCAGTTATAAACACACAGATACGCAGTATTTT. The J gene is TRBJ2-3, the V gene TRBV6-5; D remains unclear. Trimming left V 3 bases short and J 2 bases short, with 6 bases between. Germline CDR1 is MNHEY and CDR2 is SVGAGI. The CDR3 has 13 residues.

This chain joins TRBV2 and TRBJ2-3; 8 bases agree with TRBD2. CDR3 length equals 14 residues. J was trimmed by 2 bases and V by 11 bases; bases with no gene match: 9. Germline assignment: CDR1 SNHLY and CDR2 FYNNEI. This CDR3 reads CARGGPRLTDTQYF. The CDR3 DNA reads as TGTGCCCGCGGGGGGCCCCGTCTCACAGATACGCAGTATTTT.

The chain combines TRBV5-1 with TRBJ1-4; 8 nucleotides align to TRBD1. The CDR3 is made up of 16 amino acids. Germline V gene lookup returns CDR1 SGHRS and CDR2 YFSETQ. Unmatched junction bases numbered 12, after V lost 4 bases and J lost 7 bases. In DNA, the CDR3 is TGCGCCAGCAGCGCGGGCGACAGGGGAGCAACTGAAAAACTGTTTTTT. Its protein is CASSAGDRGATEKLFF.

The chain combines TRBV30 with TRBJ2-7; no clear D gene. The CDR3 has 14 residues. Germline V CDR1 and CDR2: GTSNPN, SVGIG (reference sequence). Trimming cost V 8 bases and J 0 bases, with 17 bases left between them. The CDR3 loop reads CAERETGSSYEQYF. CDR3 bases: TGTGCCGAGCGCGAGACCGGTAGCTCCTACGAGCAGTACTTC.

The CDR3 nucleotides are TGTGCCAGCAGTTTGCTGCCAGGGGGCGTTCAGCCCCAGCATTTT. Amino acid sequence: CASSLLPGGVQPQHF. The chain links TRBV27 to TRBJ1-5, with TRBD1 matching over 8 bases. Trimming removed 3 bases from V and 6 bases from J; junction bases left unmatched: 7. The CDR3 is made up of 15 amino acids. Germline V gene data show CDR1 as MNHEY and CDR2 as SMNVEV (reference sequence).

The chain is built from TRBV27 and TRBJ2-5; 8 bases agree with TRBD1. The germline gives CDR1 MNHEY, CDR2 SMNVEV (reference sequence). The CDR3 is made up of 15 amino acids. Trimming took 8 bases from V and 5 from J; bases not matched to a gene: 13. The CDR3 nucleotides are TGTGCCAGCTCTCCCAGGGGGCCTAACGGGGAGACCCAGTACTTC. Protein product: CASSPRGPNGETQYF.

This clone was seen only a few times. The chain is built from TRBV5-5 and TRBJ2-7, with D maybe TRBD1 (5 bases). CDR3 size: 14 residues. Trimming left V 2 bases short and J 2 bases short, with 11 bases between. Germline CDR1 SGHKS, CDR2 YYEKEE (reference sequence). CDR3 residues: CASSFAGRTYEQYF. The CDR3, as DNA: TGTGCCAGCAGCTTTGCAGGGCGAACCTACGAGCAGTACTTC.

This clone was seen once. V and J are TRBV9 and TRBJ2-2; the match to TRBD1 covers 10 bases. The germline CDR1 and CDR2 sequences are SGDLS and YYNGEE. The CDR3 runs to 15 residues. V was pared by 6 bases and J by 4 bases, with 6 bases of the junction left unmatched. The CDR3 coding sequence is TGTGCCAGCACCAAGGGACAGGGGAGCACCGGGGAGCTGTTTTTT. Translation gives CASTKGQGSTGELFF. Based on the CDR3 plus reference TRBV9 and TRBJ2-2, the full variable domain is DSGVTQTPKHLITATGQRVTLRCSPRSGDLSVYWYQQSLDQGLQFLIQYYNGEERAKGNILERFSAQQFPDLHSELNLSSLELGDSALYFCASTKGQGSTGELFFGEGSRLTVL.

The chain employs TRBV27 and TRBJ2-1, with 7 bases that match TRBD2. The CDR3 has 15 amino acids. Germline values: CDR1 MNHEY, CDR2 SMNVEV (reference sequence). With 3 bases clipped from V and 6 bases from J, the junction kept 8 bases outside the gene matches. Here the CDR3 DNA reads TGTGCCAGCAGTTTTCTGCGGGGGAGCTTCAATGAGCAGTTCTTC. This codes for CASSFLRGSFNEQFF.

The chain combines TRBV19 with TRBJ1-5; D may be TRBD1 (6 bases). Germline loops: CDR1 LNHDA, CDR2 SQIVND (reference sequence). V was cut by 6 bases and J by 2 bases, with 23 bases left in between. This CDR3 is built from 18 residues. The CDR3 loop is CASSPWGPLPGGNQPQHF. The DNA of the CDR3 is TGTGCCAGTAGCCCCTGGGGGCCCCTGCCCGGGGGCAATCAGCCCCAGCATTTT.

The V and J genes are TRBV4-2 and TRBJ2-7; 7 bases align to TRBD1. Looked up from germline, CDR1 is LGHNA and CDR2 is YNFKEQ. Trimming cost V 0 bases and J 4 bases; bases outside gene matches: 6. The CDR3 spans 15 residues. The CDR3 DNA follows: TGTGCCAGCAGCCAAGAGGCAGGGGGTGATTACGAGCAGTACTTC. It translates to CASSQEAGGDYEQYF.

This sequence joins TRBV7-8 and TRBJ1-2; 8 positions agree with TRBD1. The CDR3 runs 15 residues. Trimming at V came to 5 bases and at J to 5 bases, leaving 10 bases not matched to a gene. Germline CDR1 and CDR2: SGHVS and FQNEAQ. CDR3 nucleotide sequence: TGTGCCAGCAGCCCCTCGGGGGACAGGCTATATGGCTACACCTTC. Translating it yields CASSPSGDRLYGYTF. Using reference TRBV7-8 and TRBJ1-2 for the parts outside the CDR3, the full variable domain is GAGVSQSPRYKVAKRGQDVALRCDPISGHVSLFWYQQALGQGPEFLTYFQNEAQLDKSGLPSDRFFAERPEGSVSTLKIQRTQQEDSAVYLCASSPSGDRLYGYTFGSGTRLTVV.

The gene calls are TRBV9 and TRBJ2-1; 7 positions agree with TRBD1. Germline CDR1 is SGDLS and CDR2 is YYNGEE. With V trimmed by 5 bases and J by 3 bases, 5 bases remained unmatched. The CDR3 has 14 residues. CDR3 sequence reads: CASSPGQHYNEQFF. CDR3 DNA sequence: TGTGCCAGCAGTCCGGGACAGCACTACAATGAGCAGTTCTTC.

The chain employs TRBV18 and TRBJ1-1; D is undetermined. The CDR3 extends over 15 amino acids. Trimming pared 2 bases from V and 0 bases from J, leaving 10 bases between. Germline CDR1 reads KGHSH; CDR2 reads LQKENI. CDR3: CASSPYAQMNTEAFF. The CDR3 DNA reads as TGTGCCAGCTCACCATATGCACAGATGAACACTGAAGCTTTCTTT.

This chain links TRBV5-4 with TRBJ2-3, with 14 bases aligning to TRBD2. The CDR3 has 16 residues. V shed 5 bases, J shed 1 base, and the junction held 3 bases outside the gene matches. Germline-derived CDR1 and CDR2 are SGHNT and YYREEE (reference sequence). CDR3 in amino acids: CASSLTSGGGTDTQYF. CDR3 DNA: TGTGCCAGCAGTTTGACTAGCGGGGGGGGCACAGATACGCAGTATTTT.